This passage covers 2 T cell receptor beta chains from one sample sequenced in a study of cytomegalovirus exposure and HLA in healthy donors. The study ran its PCR with 60 Vbeta and 13 Jbeta primers. The assay was immunoSEQ multiplex PCR, and TCRdb's table has in-frame clones only and misses some. The sample has roughly 150,000 clones, about 85% seen once. The material sequenced was PBMCs. Receptor source: a boy between 2 and 10 years old in good health and CMV-seronegative.

The chain joins TRBV12-5 to TRBJ2-1; the match to TRBD2 covers 13 bases. CDR1 and CDR2 from the germline V gene are LGHNT and FRNRAP. This CDR3 spans 15 amino acids. Unmatched junction bases numbered 4, after V lost 3 bases and J lost 8 bases. Here the CDR3 reads CASGLKLAGGDEQFF. In nucleotides, the CDR3 is TGTGCTAGTGGTTTAAAACTAGCGGGAGGGGATGAGCAGTTCTTC.

This chain uses TRBV5-6 with TRBJ1-2, with D perhaps matching TRBD1 (6 bases). The CDR3 is 16 amino acids. Germline CDR1 reads SGHDT; CDR2 reads YYEEEE. Trimming pared 0 bases from V and 6 bases from J, leaving 18 bases between. DNA of the CDR3: TGTGCCAGCAGCTTGGGTCCACGTAGGGGGAACCATGGCTACACCTTC. Its translation: CASSLGPRRGNHGYTF.